This paragraph covers one TCR beta chain sequence. In the authors' workflow: Reference gene primer amplification in the assay estimated nucleated cell counts. Clones were read by immunoSEQ multiplex PCR, and TCRdb kept only the in-frame ones, dropping some. The V and J calls and clone size come from that table; D and trimming were worked out from the DNA. The data contain about 140,000 clones, roughly four fifths of them seen just once; the ten biggest clones take up under 9.5%. The V gene's germline CDR1 is MGHRA and CDR2 YSYEKL. This CDR3 spans 16 amino acids. Trimming removed 5 bases from V and 3 bases from J, with 20 bases in between. The record originates from a study of blood T cell repertoires in COVID-19. About the study: Samples taken during acute and convalescent COVID-19 were collected in the United States, Italy and Spain. T cells, B-cell-depleted T cells, or PBMCs supplied cDNA or gDNA.

The sequenced material came from peripheral blood. This TCR came from an elderly woman in a cohort sampled during active or convalescent COVID-19. The chain carries TRBV4-1 and TRBJ2-7, with a possible D match to TRBD1 (5 bases). CDR3 residues: CASSAAHLQGIYEQYF. The CDR3 nucleotides read TGCGCCAGCAGCGCTGCGCACTTGCAGGGTATCTACGAGCAGTACTTC.